These 19 T cell receptor beta chains were all obtained from the same sample, sequenced in a study of blood T cell repertoires in COVID-19. Profiling relied on immunoSEQ multiplex PCR, and the TCRdb table lists in-frame clones only, not all of them. The sample lists under 350,000 clones, 85% occurring once. The sample taken for sequencing was peripheral blood. The receptors stem from a human donor in a cohort sampled during active COVID-19.

The genes are TRBV3-1 (or the pseudogene TRBV3-2) and TRBJ2-1; 11 bases are shared with TRBD2. The CDR3 runs 16 residues. Germline CDR1 LGHDT, CDR2 YNNKEL (reference sequence). J was trimmed by 6 bases and V by 3 bases; bases with no gene match: 7. The CDR3 loop is CASSHPSGRRFNEQFF. Written as DNA, the CDR3 is TGTGCCAGCAGCCATCCTAGCGGGAGGAGGTTCAATGAGCAGTTCTTC.

The V and J genes are TRBV5-1 and TRBJ2-1; weak D call: TRBD2 (5 bases). The length of the CDR3 is 16 residues. Germline V gene lookup returns CDR1 SGHRS and CDR2 YFSETQ. With 0 bases removed from V and 0 bases from J, the gap between germline ends came to 10 bases. DNA for the CDR3: TGCGCCAGCAGCTTGGGTCCGGGGAGCTCCTACAATGAGCAGTTCTTC. This sequence encodes CASSLGPGSSYNEQFF. Supplemented by reference TRBV5-1 and TRBJ2-1, the full variable domain reads KAGVTQTPRYLIKTRGQQVTLSCSPISGHRSVSWYQQTPGQGLQFLFEYFSETQRNKGNFPGRFSGRQFSNSRSEMNVSTLELGDSALYLCASSLGPGSSYNEQFFGPGTRLTVL.

The genes are TRBV2 and TRBJ2-2; D possibly corresponds to TRBD2 (5 bases). CDR1 is SNHLY, CDR2 FYNNEI, per germline. The length of the CDR3 is 14 residues. With 7 bases removed from V and 3 bases from J, the gap between germline ends came to 12 bases. This chain's CDR3 is CASKKARDTGELFF. The CDR3 DNA reads TGTGCCAGCAAAAAGGCGCGGGACACCGGGGAGCTGTTTTTT.

V is TRBV6-2 or TRBV6-3 and J is TRBJ1-5, with 8 nucleotides matching TRBD1. V shed 5 bases and J 7 bases; nucleotides not matched to a gene: 10. CDR1 is MNHEY and CDR2 is SVGEGT in the germline V gene. The CDR3 runs to 15 residues. The CDR3 DNA reads as TGTGCCAGCAGTCTACCGGACAGGGTAAGACAGCCCCAGCATTTT. Its translation is CASSLPDRVRQPQHF.

This rearrangement joins TRBV7-9 to TRBJ2-6, with D maybe TRBD2 (6 bases). The CDR3 consists of 15 residues. Deletions cut 5 bases from V and 4 bases from J, with 12 bases between. Germline CDR1 SEHNR, CDR2 FQNEAQ (reference sequence). DNA of the CDR3: TGTGCCAGCAGCGGGAGGACGGGCGGGGCCAACGTCCTGACTTTC. It specifies CASSGRTGGANVLTF.

This chain connects TRBV7-9 to TRBJ1-4; TRBD1 matches 8 bases. The CDR3 length is 15 residues. The J segment lost 9 bases and the V segment lost 1 base, leaving 7 bases of the junction unmatched. Germline-derived CDR1 and CDR2 are SEHNR and FQNEAQ (reference sequence). The CDR3 loop reads CASSLDTGQVKKLFF. In nucleotides, the CDR3 is TGTGCCAGCAGCTTAGACACGGGACAGGTAAAAAAACTGTTTTTT. The full variable domain, its missing parts supplied by reference TRBV7-9 and TRBJ1-4, is DTGVSQNPRHKITKRGQNVTFRCDPISEHNRLYWYRQTLGQGPEFLTYFQNEAQLEKSRLLSDRFSAERPKGSFSTLEIQRTEQGDSAMYLCASSLDTGQVKKLFFGSGTQLSVL.

The rearrangement uses TRBV7-3 and TRBJ2-2, with TRBD2 matching over 8 bases. The CDR3 covers 17 residues. V lost 0 bases to trimming and J lost 2 bases; unmatched junction nucleotides: 5. The germline V gene encodes CDR1 SGHTA and CDR2 FQGTGA. CDR3 region: CASSLTRTSINTGELFF. The DNA for the CDR3 is TGTGCCAGCAGCTTAACCCGGACTAGCATAAACACCGGGGAGCTGTTTTTT.

The rearrangement joins TRBV10-3 to TRBJ2-3; 8 nucleotides match TRBD1. V lost 6 bases to trimming and J lost 5 bases; unmatched junction nucleotides: 4. Looked up from germline, CDR1 is ENHRY and CDR2 is SYGVKD. This CDR3 region has 13 residues. The CDR3 DNA sequence: TGTGCCATCAGCTCACAGGGGGGAGATACGCAGTATTTT. Translation gives CAISSQGGDTQYF.

The chain employs TRBV15 and TRBJ2-7; unclear D gene. Germline V gene lookup returns CDR1 LNHNV and CDR2 YYDKDF (reference sequence). Trimming pared 0 bases from V and 6 bases from J, leaving 15 bases between. CDR3 length: 15 amino acids. The CDR3 nucleotides read TGTGCCACCAGCAGAGACAACGTTGCGTTCGGCGAGCAGTACTTC. Residues: CATSRDNVAFGEQYF.

The chain combines TRBV11-2 with TRBJ2-1, with 7 bases identical to TRBD2. CDR3 size: 16 residues. Germline V CDR1 and CDR2: SGHAT, FQNNGV. V lost 1 base to trimming and J lost 7 bases; unmatched junction nucleotides: 10. The CDR3 DNA is TGTGCCAGCAGCTTAGGTGTGGGCGCGGGAGAAAATGAGCAGTTCTTC. It is translated as CASSLGVGAGENEQFF.

This clone was found a few times. This sequence joins TRBV18 and TRBJ2-1, with D tentatively TRBD2 (6 bases). The germline V gene encodes CDR1 KGHSH and CDR2 LQKENI. The ends were cut back, 3 bases at V and 7 bases at J, with 25 bases in the middle. CDR3 length equals 18 residues. CDR3 sequence reads: CASSPPFRGRLSGNEQFF. DNA of the CDR3: TGTGCCAGCTCACCGCCCTTTCGGGGGAGGTTAAGTGGTAATGAGCAGTTCTTC.

This chain joins TRBV5-1 and TRBJ1-1; 9 nucleotides match TRBD1. CDR3 size: 16 residues. Trimming took 2 bases from V and 0 from J; bases not matched to a gene: 5. Germline CDR1 SGHRS, CDR2 YFSETQ. In DNA form, the CDR3 reads TGCGCCAGCAGCTTCGGACGGGACAGGGTGAACACTGAAGCTTTCTTT. This encodes CASSFGRDRVNTEAFF.

This chain joins TRBV6-2 or TRBV6-3 and TRBJ2-7; TRBD2 matches 8 bases. The trim removed 0 bases at V and 6 bases at J, leaving 7 bases unmatched. Looked up from germline, CDR1 is MNHEY and CDR2 is SVGEGT. The CDR3 has 15 amino acids. The CDR3 DNA reads TGTGCCAGCAGTTACTCCGTAGCGGGACCCCGCGAGCAGTACTTC. Protein sequence: CASSYSVAGPREQYF.

This clone was detected only a few times. This rearrangement joins TRBV3-1 (or the pseudogene TRBV3-2) to TRBJ2-3, with D perhaps matching TRBD2 (5 bases). V was trimmed by 4 bases and J by 2 bases, leaving 16 bases between them. CDR1 LGHDT and CDR2 YNNKEL come from the germline V gene (reference sequence). The CDR3 is 16 residues long. The CDR3 nucleotides read TGTGCCAGCAGCCCTCGGAGGACCCGACCCACAGATACGCAGTATTTT. This gives the protein CASSPRRTRPTDTQYF.

A single count supports this clone. The gene calls are TRBV5-1 and TRBJ2-3; the D gene is possibly TRBD1 (6 bases). This CDR3 is 14 amino acids long. V dropped 4 bases and J dropped 3 bases, with 12 bases sitting between them. Germline CDR1 is SGHRS and CDR2 is YFSETQ. The CDR3 spells CASSVPQGTDTQYF. DNA for the CDR3: TGCGCCAGCAGCGTACCACAGGGTACAGATACGCAGTATTTT.

The chain couples TRBV7-8 to TRBJ2-1, with a tentative D call TRBD2 (6 bases). Per germline, CDR1 SGHVS and CDR2 FQNEAQ. The V end was cut by 5 bases, the J end by 2 bases, with 10 bases between. The CDR3 covers 14 residues. The CDR3 sequence: CASSRAGPYNEQFF. CDR3 DNA: TGTGCCAGCAGCCGAGCGGGCCCCTACAATGAGCAGTTCTTC.

The rearrangement links TRBV5-4 to TRBJ1-1; the match to TRBD1 covers 8 bases. This CDR3 spans 15 amino acids. Germline V CDR1 and CDR2: SGHNT, YYREEE (reference sequence). Trimming at V came to 4 bases and at J to 4 bases, leaving 9 bases not matched to a gene. The CDR3 DNA reads TGTGCCAGCAGCGTCCAGGGGGCGCCTGGCACTGAAGCTTTCTTT. Its translation is CASSVQGAPGTEAFF. Full variable domain (outside the CDR3, taken from reference TRBV5-4 and TRBJ1-1): ETGVTQSPTHLIKTRGQQVTLRCSSQSGHNTVSWYQQALGQGPQFIFQYYREEENGRGNFPPRFSGLQFPNYSSELNVNALELDDSALYLCASSVQGAPGTEAFFGQGTRLTVV.

This clone showed up just a few times. The chain recombines TRBV11-2 with TRBJ1-1, with a possible D match to TRBD1 (5 bases). The CDR3 runs to 12 residues. V was cut by 2 bases and J by 7 bases, with 8 bases left in between. Germline V lookup: CDR1 SGHAT, CDR2 FQNNGV. The DNA of the CDR3 is TGTGCCAGCAGCTTACAGGGTGGTGAAGCTTTCTTT. Translated, it gives CASSLQGGEAFF.

The chain uses TRBV5-6 and TRBJ2-1, with 9 nucleotides matching TRBD2. This CDR3 is 14 amino acids long. J lost 9 bases, V lost 7 bases, and 11 bases had no gene match. CDR1 is SGHDT and CDR2 is YYEEEE in the germline V gene. The CDR3 is CASAAGGDRGEQFF. The CDR3 DNA sequence: TGTGCCAGCGCCGCGGGAGGGGATCGGGGTGAGCAGTTCTTC.